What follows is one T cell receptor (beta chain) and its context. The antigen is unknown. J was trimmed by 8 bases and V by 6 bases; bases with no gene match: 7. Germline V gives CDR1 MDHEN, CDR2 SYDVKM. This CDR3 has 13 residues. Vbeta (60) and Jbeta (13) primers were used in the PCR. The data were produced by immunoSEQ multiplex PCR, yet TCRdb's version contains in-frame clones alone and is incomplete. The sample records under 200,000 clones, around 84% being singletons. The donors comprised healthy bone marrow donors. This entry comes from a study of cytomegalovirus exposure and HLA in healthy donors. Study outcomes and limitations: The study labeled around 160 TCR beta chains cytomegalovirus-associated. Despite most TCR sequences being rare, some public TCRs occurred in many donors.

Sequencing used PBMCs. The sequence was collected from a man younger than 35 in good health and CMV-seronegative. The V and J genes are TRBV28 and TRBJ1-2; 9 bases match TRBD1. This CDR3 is CASRPQGARGYTF. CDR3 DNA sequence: TGTGCCAGCAGGCCACAGGGGGCGCGGGGCTACACCTTC.